The 27 T cell receptor beta chains given below trace back to one sample, sequenced in a study of blood T cell repertoires in COVID-19. The table came from immunoSEQ multiplex PCR; TCRdb's copy has only in-frame clones and leaves some out. The sample has roughly 55,000 clones, around 80% seen once. The material sequenced was peripheral blood. These receptors all come from a human donor in a cohort sampled during active COVID-19.

In this sample, this clone turned up once. This chain uses TRBV7-2 with TRBJ1-5, with TRBD1 identical over 9 bases. The CDR3 sequence is 19 residues long. The ends lost 0 bases at V and 0 bases at J; junction bases unmatched: 9. Germline CDR1 and CDR2: SGHTA and FQGNSA. CDR3 coding DNA: TGTGCCAGCAGCTTAGCGCCGGGACAGGGCCCCTATAGCAATCAGCCCCAGCATTTT. Translation: CASSLAPGQGPYSNQPQHF.

The chain has TRBV15 and TRBJ2-1, with D possibly being TRBD2 (6 bases). V gave up 0 bases and J gave up 8 bases, with 20 bases separating them. The CDR3 totals 17 residues. CDR1 LNHNV and CDR2 YYDKDF come from the germline V gene (reference sequence). In nucleotides, the CDR3 is TGTGCCACCAGCAGAGATCCCCGGGAGCGGGCAGGCGATGAGCAGTTCTTC. Translating gives CATSRDPRERAGDEQFF.

The gene calls are TRBV7-8 and TRBJ2-1; TRBD1 matches 8 bases. Per the germline V gene, CDR1 is SGHVS and CDR2 is FQNEAQ. Losses at the gene ends were 6 bases for V and 1 base for J; bases not matched to a gene: 5. This CDR3 is 15 amino acids long. Written as DNA, the CDR3 is TGTGCCAGCAGTCAGGACAGGGAGTCCTACAATGAGCAGTTCTTC. Its translation: CASSQDRESYNEQFF.

The sample holds a few counts of this clone. The chain is built from TRBV7-6 and TRBJ1-3, with a possible D match to TRBD1 (6 bases). The V gene lost 2 bases and the J gene lost 1 base, with 12 bases spanning the gap. The CDR3 is made up of 16 amino acids. CDR1 and CDR2 from the germline V gene are SGHVS and FNYEAQ. The CDR3 DNA follows: TGTGCCAGCAGCTTATGGGGGCAGGGATCTGGAAACACCATATATTTT. As protein: CASSLWGQGSGNTIYF.

The chain combines TRBV5-4 with TRBJ2-1; 11 bases are a match to TRBD2. J was trimmed by 6 bases and V by 6 bases; bases with no gene match: 8. The germline V gene encodes CDR1 SGHNT and CDR2 YYREEE (reference sequence). This CDR3 spans 15 amino acids. Here the CDR3 reads CASNPTSGSANEQFF. In nucleotides, the CDR3 is TGTGCCAGCAACCCTACTAGCGGGAGTGCCAATGAGCAGTTCTTC.

This clone turned up a few times. The V gene is TRBV28, the J gene TRBJ2-1; 9 bases are a match to TRBD1. Germline values: CDR1 MDHEN, CDR2 SYDVKM. The CDR3 spans 13 residues. The V gene end was trimmed by 6 bases and the J gene end by 10 bases; junction bases not matched to a gene: 7. Here the CDR3 reads CASRPTGGAEQFF. CDR3 DNA sequence: TGTGCCAGCAGGCCTACAGGGGGCGCAGAGCAGTTCTTC.

CDR3 in amino acids: CATSRDRNEQFF. The CDR3 region has the DNA TGTGCCACCAGCAGAGATCGGAATGAGCAGTTCTTC. The rearrangement joins TRBV15 to TRBJ2-1; D is unresolved. The CDR3 spans 12 residues. Germline V CDR1 and CDR2: LNHNV, YYDKDF (reference sequence). Trimming shortened V by 0 bases and J by 7 bases, and 4 bases separated the two germline ends.

V is TRBV7-8 and J is TRBJ1-2, with TRBD1 matching 8 bases. The CDR3 contains 15 residues. CDR1 is SGHVS and CDR2 is FQNEAQ in the germline V gene. The V segment lost 4 bases and the J segment 7 bases; nucleotides outside the gene matches: 11. CDR3 DNA: TGTGCCAGCAGCTCCCTAGGACAGGGCCTGGGTGGCTACACCTTC. This encodes CASSSLGQGLGGYTF.

This clone has more than one count but fewer than ten. The rearrangement joins TRBV6-6 to TRBJ1-2, with D perhaps matching TRBD1 (6 bases). V lost 6 bases and J 3 bases, leaving 11 bases between the germline ends. Germline CDR1 MNHNY, CDR2 SVGAGI (reference sequence). CDR3 length: 13 amino acids. The CDR3 nucleotides read TGTGCCAGCAGCCTGGACAGCTACTATGGCTACACCTTC. It codes for CASSLDSYYGYTF.

The CDR3 DNA is TGTGCCAGCAGTTACGGGTCGGGAAGTAGACCACAGCCCCAGCATTTT. Translated: CASSYGSGSRPQPQHF. The chain has TRBV6-2 or TRBV6-3 and TRBJ1-5; unclear D gene. There are 16 residues in the CDR3. V lost 2 bases to trimming and J lost 7 bases, with 18 bases between them. Germline V CDR1 and CDR2: MNHEY, SVGEGT.

The chain couples TRBV7-2 to TRBJ2-1; a weak D match, TRBD1 (5 bases). Germline V gives CDR1 SGHTA, CDR2 FQGNSA. V was trimmed by 0 bases and J by 15 bases, leaving 21 bases between them. This CDR3 contains 15 residues. CDR3 sequence (DNA): TGTGCCAGCAGCTTAGCGGTTTCTTATGGGGCATATCTGTTCTTC. Its translation is CASSLAVSYGAYLFF.

The chain is built from TRBV7-3 and TRBJ1-5; D is uncertain. The germline CDR1 and CDR2 sequences are SGHTA and FQGTGA. The ends were cut back, 2 bases at V and 4 bases at J, with 6 bases in the middle. The length of the CDR3 is 13 residues. CDR3 DNA: TGTGCCAGCAGCTTAGGCCCAAATCAGCCCCAGCATTTT. Encoded protein: CASSLGPNQPQHF.

V gene TRBV28 combines with J gene TRBJ1-2, with unresolved D. Germline lookup yields CDR1 MDHEN and CDR2 SYDVKM. The CDR3 consists of 17 residues. Trimming took 3 bases from V and 2 from J, leaving 19 bases between them. The CDR3 DNA sequence: TGTGCCAGCAGTTTGTGGAGGAGGGATGAAGAGAACTATGGCTACACCTTC. Protein: CASSLWRRDEENYGYTF.

The table lists this clone with a count of one. The chain has TRBV29-1 and TRBJ2-2, with 9 bases fitting TRBD1. The CDR3 has 14 amino acids. Looked up from germline, CDR1 is SQVTM and CDR2 is ANQGSEA. Losses at the gene ends were 7 bases for V and 5 bases for J; bases not matched to a gene: 8. The CDR3 region is CSAHGGQGTGELFF. CDR3 coding DNA: TGCAGCGCTCACGGGGGACAGGGAACCGGGGAGCTGTTTTTT.

The genes are TRBV28 and TRBJ2-2; 13 bases fit TRBD2. V shed 7 bases and J 4 bases; nucleotides not matched to a gene: 21. This CDR3 comprises 21 residues. Germline CDR1 and CDR2: MDHEN and SYDVKM. This CDR3 reads CASTSPAGTSGITRGTGELFF. In DNA, the CDR3 is TGTGCCAGCACTTCACCCGCCGGGACTAGCGGGATCACGAGGGGCACCGGGGAGCTGTTTTTT.

The V gene is TRBV19, the J gene TRBJ1-1, with 9 bases fitting TRBD1. CDR3 length: 15 residues. V gave up 4 bases and J gave up 3 bases; unmatched junction bases: 6. In germline, CDR1 is LNHDA, CDR2 SQIVND (reference sequence). This CDR3 is CASSTTGGRYTEAFF. The CDR3 nucleotides read TGTGCCAGTAGTACGACAGGGGGGAGGTACACTGAAGCTTTCTTT.

The chain joins TRBV18 to TRBJ2-3; D remains ambiguous. Trimming took 3 bases from V and 4 from J, leaving 11 bases between them. Germline-derived CDR1 and CDR2 are KGHSH and LQKENI. There are 14 residues in the CDR3. The CDR3 DNA sequence: TGTGCCAGCTCACCGCAGACTGCGCCAGATACGCAGTATTTT. Translated, it gives CASSPQTAPDTQYF. The whole variable domain, remainder taken from reference TRBV18 and TRBJ2-3, is NAGVMQNPRHLVRRRGQEARLRCSPMKGHSHVYWYRQLPEEGLKFMVYLQKENIIDESGMPKERFSAEFPKEGPSILRIQQVVRGDSAAYFCASSPQTAPDTQYFGPGTRLTVL.

V usage is TRBV4-3 and J usage is TRBJ2-1; 11 nucleotides agree with TRBD2. Trimming removed 4 bases from V and 7 bases from J; junction bases left unmatched: 6. In germline, CDR1 is LGHNA, CDR2 YSLEER. The CDR3 has 15 amino acids. The CDR3 loop is CASSPRLAGSNEQFF. The CDR3 nucleotides read TGCGCCAGCAGCCCGCGACTAGCGGGAAGTAATGAGCAGTTCTTC.

The chain joins TRBV15 to TRBJ2-1; D is possibly TRBD2 (7 bases). The ends were cut back, 3 bases at V and 2 bases at J, with 14 bases in the middle. The CDR3 is 16 amino acids. Germline loops: CDR1 LNHNV, CDR2 YYDKDF (reference sequence). The CDR3 is CATSSLGEGAYNEQFF. CDR3 DNA sequence: TGTGCCACCAGCAGTCTGGGGGAGGGGGCCTACAATGAGCAGTTCTTC.

The rearrangement links TRBV10-3 to TRBJ2-3, with 9 bases identical to TRBD2. CDR1 is ENHRY, CDR2 SYGVKD, per germline. Unmatched junction bases numbered 6, after V lost 6 bases and J lost 5 bases. The CDR3 is 14 amino acids. CDR3 sequence reads: CAIRSSGTQDTQYF. CDR3 bases: TGTGCCATCAGGTCTAGCGGGACTCAAGATACGCAGTATTTT.

V usage is TRBV9 and J usage is TRBJ1-3; D is unclear. Germline values: CDR1 SGDLS, CDR2 YYNGEE. The CDR3 runs 10 residues. CDR3 loop: CASGEGTIYF. CDR3 in DNA: TGTGCTTCTGGGGAGGGAACCATATATTTT.

The genes are TRBV5-4 and TRBJ2-7; D unresolved. The V and J ends lost 1 base and 0 bases respectively, with 8 bases between them. Per germline, CDR1 SGHNT and CDR2 YYREEE (reference sequence). The CDR3 loop spans 14 amino acids. This chain's CDR3 is CASSLNWASYEQYF. The CDR3 nucleotides read TGTGCCAGCAGCTTGAATTGGGCCTCCTACGAGCAGTACTTC.

J is TRBJ2-3 and V is TRBV5-1; 9 nucleotides align to TRBD1. The CDR3 has 15 residues. The germline CDR1 and CDR2 sequences are SGHRS and YFSETQ. After removal of 5 bases from V and 2 bases from J, the junction contained 6 bases not matched to a gene. The CDR3 loop reads CASSGGQGSTDTQYF. CDR3 DNA sequence: TGCGCCAGCAGTGGGGGACAGGGCTCCACAGATACGCAGTATTTT. Filled out from reference TRBV5-1 and TRBJ2-3, the complete variable domain reads KAGVTQTPRYLIKTRGQQVTLSCSPISGHRSVSWYQQTPGQGLQFLFEYFSETQRNKGNFPGRFSGRQFSNSRSEMNVSTLELGDSALYLCASSGGQGSTDTQYFGPGTRLTVL.

This chain uses TRBV28 with TRBJ2-7; 9 bases map to TRBD2. CDR3 length: 15 amino acids. Germline V gene data show CDR1 as MDHEN and CDR2 as SYDVKM. J lost 6 bases, V lost 6 bases, and 12 bases had no gene match. CDR3 nucleotides: TGTGCCAGCAGAGGGAATAGCGGGAGATCGGGCGAGCAGTACTTC. This codes for CASRGNSGRSGEQYF.

The chain recombines TRBV19 with TRBJ2-7, with a tentative D call TRBD1 (6 bases). The germline V and J ends were trimmed by 3 bases and 2 bases, with 14 bases remaining between them. CDR1 is LNHDA, CDR2 SQIVND, per germline (reference sequence). The CDR3 has 15 residues. Written as DNA, the CDR3 is TGTGCCAGTAGTATGGATTTTGACAGGCCCTACGAGCAGTACTTC. It specifies CASSMDFDRPYEQYF.

The CDR3 loop is CASSQVMAAGYNEQFF. CDR3 sequence (DNA): TGTGCCAGCAGCCAGGTAATGGCAGCGGGATACAATGAGCAGTTCTTC. The chain uses TRBV3-1 (or the pseudogene TRBV3-2) and TRBJ2-1, with 7 bases matching TRBD2. Germline V gene data show CDR1 as LGHDT and CDR2 as YNNKEL (reference sequence). The CDR3 runs 16 residues. V shed 3 bases and J 4 bases; nucleotides not matched to a gene: 9.

This chain links TRBV6-5 with TRBJ2-1; perhaps TRBD2 as D (5 bases). This CDR3 comprises 12 residues. With 0 bases removed from V and 15 bases from J, the gap between germline ends came to 12 bases. Germline-derived CDR1 and CDR2 are MNHEY and SVGAGI. The CDR3 nucleotides read TGTGCCAGCAGTTACTCTCTAGCCTCGTGGTTCTTC. This sequence encodes CASSYSLASWFF.